Only a few counts were recorded for the clone carrying this TCR beta chain. Its target is not known. Germline is not matched at one junction end, which may reflect a read error. This entry is derived from a study of response to subunit inactivated influenza vaccine. The study, taken as a whole, reports: Authors suggested each seasonal flu vaccination may recruit only limited numbers of new T cells.

Germline loops: CDR1 MNHEY, CDR2 SVGAGI. The length of the CDR3 is 18 residues. TCRdb re-called the RT-PCR reads through MiXCR, storing one row per CDR3 protein. The table shows a few hundred thousand distinct CDR3 sequences, with around a fifth occurring only once. This chain links TRBV6-5 with TRBJ2-1, with a weak D call TRBD2 (6 bases). This TCR came from a man aged 50-75 years who received an inactivated influenza vaccine. This specimen consisted of PBMCs from blood, obtained about 20 months after vaccination. CDR3 nucleotides: TGTGCCACCAGTTGGGTGACAGCCCCCGTTGGAGGGTGGAATGAGCAGTTCTTC. Encoded protein: CATSWVTAPVGGWNEQFF.